Included here is one T cell receptor beta chain sequence, with context. These data are taken from a study of T cells in Graves' hyperthyroidism and ophthalmopathy. Researchers amplified the TCR beta CDR3 regions from RNA transcripts. Researchers ran a first-round RT-PCR on the TCR CDR3 using the HTBI primer set. Via MiXCR, TCRdb re-called the multiplex PCR reads, giving one row per CDR3 protein. In the table there are hundreds of thousands of distinct CDR3 sequences, 20% to 25% of which are singletons. Not enrolled were patients with uncontrolled infection, other autoimmune disease, pregnancy or lactation. Germline CDR1 reads DFQATT; CDR2 reads SNEGSKA (reference sequence). V gave up 0 bases and J gave up 0 bases, with 12 bases separating them. This CDR3 region has 15 residues.

Source material: blood. The chain uses TRBV20-1 and TRBJ2-7; D is unresolved. The sequence was collected from a woman aged 65 to 85 with Graves' ophthalmopathy. The CDR3 DNA reads TGCAGTGCTAGAGATCAAAGTAGGAGCTCCTACGAGCAGTACTTC. Its protein product is CSARDQSRSSYEQYF.